There are many counts of the clone carrying this T cell receptor beta chain. The antigen remains unidentified. The V end was cut by 1 base, the J end by 5 bases, with 11 bases between. Germline-derived CDR1 and CDR2 are SGHTA and FQGTGA. This CDR3 spans 14 amino acids. The data originate from a study of CD8 T cells in ankylosing spondylitis. Study results and caveats: Some motif variants were previously reported in reactive arthritis synovial fluid and blood. Reportedly, matched ankylosing spondylitis synovial fluid was significantly enriched for disease-linked clones. Blood from ankylosing spondylitis patients appeared to carry a characteristic eight-variant TCR beta motif.

Quantitative 5'-RACE with molecular barcodes was used to make the TCR beta libraries. TCRdb re-called the 5' RACE reads through MiXCR, storing one row per CDR3 protein. Among 500,000 to 650,000 distinct CDR3 sequences, about 5% were seen once, and the ten largest hold roughly 3.2%. This chain uses TRBV7-3 with TRBJ1-1, with D uncertain. The specimen was blood, either unsorted or a sorted T cell fraction (not recorded which). The clonotype originates from a male donor with ankylosing spondylitis. The CDR3 bases are TGTGCCAGCAGCTTAAACCCTACTGGGACTGAAGCTTTCTTT. As protein: CASSLNPTGTEAFF.